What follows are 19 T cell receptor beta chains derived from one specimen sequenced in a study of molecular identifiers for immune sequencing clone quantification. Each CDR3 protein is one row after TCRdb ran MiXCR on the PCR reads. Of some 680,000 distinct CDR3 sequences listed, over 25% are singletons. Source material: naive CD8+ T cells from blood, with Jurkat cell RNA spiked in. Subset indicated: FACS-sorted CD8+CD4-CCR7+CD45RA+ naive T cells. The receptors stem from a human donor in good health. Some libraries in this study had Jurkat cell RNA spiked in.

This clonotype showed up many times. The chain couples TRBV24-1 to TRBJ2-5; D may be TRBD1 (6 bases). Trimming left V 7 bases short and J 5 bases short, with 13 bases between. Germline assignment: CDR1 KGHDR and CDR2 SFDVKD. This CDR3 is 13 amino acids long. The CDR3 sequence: CATSRGGYETQYF. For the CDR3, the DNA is TGTGCCACCAGCAGGGGCGGGTACGAGACCCAGTACTTC.

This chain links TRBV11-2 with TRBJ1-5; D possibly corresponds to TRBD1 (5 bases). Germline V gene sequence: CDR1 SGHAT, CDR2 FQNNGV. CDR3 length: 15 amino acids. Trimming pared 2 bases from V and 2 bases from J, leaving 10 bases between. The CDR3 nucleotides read TGTGCCAGCAGCTTAACCGGGGCGGGCAATCAGCCCCAGCATTTT. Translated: CASSLTGAGNQPQHF.

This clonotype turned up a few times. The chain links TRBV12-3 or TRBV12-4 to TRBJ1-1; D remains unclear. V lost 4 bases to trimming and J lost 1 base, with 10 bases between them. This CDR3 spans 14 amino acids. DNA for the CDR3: TGTGCCAGCAGTTCGGGTGAACGGAACACTGAAGCTTTCTTT. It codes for CASSSGERNTEAFF.

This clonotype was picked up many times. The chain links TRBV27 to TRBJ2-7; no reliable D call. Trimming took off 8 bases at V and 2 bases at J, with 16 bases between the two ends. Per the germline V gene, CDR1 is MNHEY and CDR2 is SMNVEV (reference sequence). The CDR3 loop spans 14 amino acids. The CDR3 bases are TGTGCCAGCCGTACCTATGACATCCCCTACGAGCAGTACTTC. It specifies CASRTYDIPYEQYF.

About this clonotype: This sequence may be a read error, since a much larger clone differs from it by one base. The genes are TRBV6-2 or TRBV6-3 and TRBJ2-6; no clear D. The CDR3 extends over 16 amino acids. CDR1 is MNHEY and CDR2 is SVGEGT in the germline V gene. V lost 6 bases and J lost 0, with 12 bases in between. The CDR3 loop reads CASRFDVNSGANVLTF. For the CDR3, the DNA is TGTGCCAGCAGATTTGATGTTAACTCTGGGGCCAACGTCCTGACTTTC.

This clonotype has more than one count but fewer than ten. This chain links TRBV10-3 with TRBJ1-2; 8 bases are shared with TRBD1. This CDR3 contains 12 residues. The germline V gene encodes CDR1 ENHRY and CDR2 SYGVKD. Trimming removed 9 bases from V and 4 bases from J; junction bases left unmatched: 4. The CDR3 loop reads CAIGQGPYGYTF. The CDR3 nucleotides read TGTGCCATTGGACAGGGTCCCTATGGCTACACCTTC.

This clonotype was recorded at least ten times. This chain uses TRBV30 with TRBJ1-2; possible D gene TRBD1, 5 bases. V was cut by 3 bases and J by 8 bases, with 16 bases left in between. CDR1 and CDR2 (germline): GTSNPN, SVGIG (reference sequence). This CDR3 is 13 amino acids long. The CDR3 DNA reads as TGTGCCTGGAGCGTAGTCGGGGCAGGAGGCTACACCTTC. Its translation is CAWSVVGAGGYTF.

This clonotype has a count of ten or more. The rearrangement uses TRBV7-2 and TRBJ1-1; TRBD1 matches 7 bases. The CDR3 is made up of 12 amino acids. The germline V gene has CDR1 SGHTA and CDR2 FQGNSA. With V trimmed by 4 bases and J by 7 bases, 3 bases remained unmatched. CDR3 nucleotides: TGTGCCAGCAGCTCCCAGGGGGTTGAAGCTTTCTTT. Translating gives CASSSQGVEAFF.

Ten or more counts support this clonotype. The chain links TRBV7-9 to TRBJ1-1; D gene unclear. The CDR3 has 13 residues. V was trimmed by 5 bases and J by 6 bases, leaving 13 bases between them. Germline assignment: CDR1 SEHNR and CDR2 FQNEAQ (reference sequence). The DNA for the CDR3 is TGTGCCAGCAGCCCTTGGGCGAGCTCTGAAGCTTTCTTT. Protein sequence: CASSPWASSEAFF.

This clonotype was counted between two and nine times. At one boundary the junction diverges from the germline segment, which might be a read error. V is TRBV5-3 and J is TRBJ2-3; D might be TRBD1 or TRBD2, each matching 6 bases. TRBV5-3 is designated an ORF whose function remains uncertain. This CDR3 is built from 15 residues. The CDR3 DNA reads TGTGCCAGCAGCTTCTCGGGGGCCAGCACAGATACGCAGTATTTT. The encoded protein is CASSFSGASTDTQYF.

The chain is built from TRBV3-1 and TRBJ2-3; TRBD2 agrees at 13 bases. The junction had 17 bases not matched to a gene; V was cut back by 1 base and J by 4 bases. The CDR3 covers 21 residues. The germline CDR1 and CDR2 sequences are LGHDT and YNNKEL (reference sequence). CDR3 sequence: CASSQVGTSGGAGSRADTQYF. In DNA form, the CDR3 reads TGTGCCAGCAGCCAAGTGGGAACTAGCGGGGGGGCAGGTTCAAGGGCAGATACGCAGTATTTT.

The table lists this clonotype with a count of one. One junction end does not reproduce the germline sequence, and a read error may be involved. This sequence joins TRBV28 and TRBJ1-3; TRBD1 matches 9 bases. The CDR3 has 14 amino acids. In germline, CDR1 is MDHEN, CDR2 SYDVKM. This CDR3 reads CASSYRGLGNTTYF. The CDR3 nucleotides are TGTGCCAGCAGCTACAGGGGGCTCGGAAACACCACATATTTT.

CDR3 in amino acids: CAWSPGAGGFNEQFF. Here the CDR3 DNA reads TGTGCCTGGAGCCCTGGGGCGGGGGGGTTCAATGAGCAGTTCTTC. This chain links TRBV30 with TRBJ2-1, with 9 bases that match TRBD2. V lost 3 bases and J lost 6; bases outside the gene matches: 9. The V gene's germline CDR1 is GTSNPN and CDR2 SVGIG (reference sequence). This CDR3 has 15 amino acids.

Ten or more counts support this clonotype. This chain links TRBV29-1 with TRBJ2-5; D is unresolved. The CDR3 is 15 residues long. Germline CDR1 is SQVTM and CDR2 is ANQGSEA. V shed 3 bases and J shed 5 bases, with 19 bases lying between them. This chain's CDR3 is CSVDAPGHAAETQYF. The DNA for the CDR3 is TGCAGCGTTGACGCTCCAGGCCACGCGGCGGAGACCCAGTACTTC.

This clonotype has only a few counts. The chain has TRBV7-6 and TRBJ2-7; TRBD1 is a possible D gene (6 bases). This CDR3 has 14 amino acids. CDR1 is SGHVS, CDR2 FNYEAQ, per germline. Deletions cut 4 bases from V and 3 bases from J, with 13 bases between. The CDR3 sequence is CASSSTGQDYEQYF. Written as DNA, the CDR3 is TGTGCCAGCAGCTCGACGGGACAAGACTACGAGCAGTACTTC.

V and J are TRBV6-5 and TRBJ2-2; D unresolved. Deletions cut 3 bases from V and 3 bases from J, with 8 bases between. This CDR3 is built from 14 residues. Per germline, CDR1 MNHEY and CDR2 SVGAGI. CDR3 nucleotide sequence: TGTGCCAGCAGTTATGGCGAGGACACCGGGGAGCTGTTTTTT. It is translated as CASSYGEDTGELFF.

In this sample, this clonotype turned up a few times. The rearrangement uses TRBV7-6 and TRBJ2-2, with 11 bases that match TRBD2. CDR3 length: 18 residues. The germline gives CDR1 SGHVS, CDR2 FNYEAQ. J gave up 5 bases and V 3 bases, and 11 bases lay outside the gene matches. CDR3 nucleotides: TGTGCCAGCAGCTTTCTCCCTAGCGGGAGGTACGGTACCGGGGAGCTGTTTTTT. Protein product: CASSFLPSGRYGTGELFF.

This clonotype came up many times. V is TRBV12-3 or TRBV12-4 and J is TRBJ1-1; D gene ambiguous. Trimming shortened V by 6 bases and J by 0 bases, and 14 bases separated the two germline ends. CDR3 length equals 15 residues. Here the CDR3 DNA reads TGTGCCAGCAGCCCTCTAGGGCCAATGAACACTGAAGCTTTCTTT. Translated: CASSPLGPMNTEAFF.

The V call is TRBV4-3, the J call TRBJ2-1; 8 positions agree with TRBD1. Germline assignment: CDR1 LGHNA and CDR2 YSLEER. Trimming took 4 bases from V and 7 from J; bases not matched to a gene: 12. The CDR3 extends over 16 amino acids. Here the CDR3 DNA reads TGCGCCAGCAGCCCCCAACGACAGGGGATCCCTAATGAGCAGTTCTTC. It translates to CASSPQRQGIPNEQFF.